This TCR beta chain was recorded in a study of cytomegalovirus exposure and HLA in healthy donors. This clone is a singleton in its sample. The antigen remains undetermined. The PCR contained 60 Vbeta and 13 Jbeta primers. Profiled with immunoSEQ multiplex PCR; TCRdb holds only in-frame clones, not every one. This table holds roughly 190,000 clones, 80% to 85% found once. Study-wide findings and caveats: In an earlier analysis, most TCR beta V segments were productive about 87% or about 30% of the time. Certain sequence variants were highly shared and formed a cluster, and this cluster was likely a sequencing artifact.

Sequencing was performed on PBMCs. The TCR originated in a man aged 40-49 years in good health and CMV-seropositive.

The CDR3: CASSQAAGGANVLTF. The CDR3 region has the DNA TGCGCCAGCAGCCAAGCGGCGGGGGGGGCCAACGTCCTGACTTTC. V gene TRBV4-3 combines with J gene TRBJ2-6; D may be TRBD2 (6 bases). The CDR3 contains 15 residues. V lost 1 base, J lost 4 bases, and 8 bases lay in between. CDR1 and CDR2 from the germline V gene are LGHNA and YSLEER.